This T cell receptor (beta chain) was retrieved from a study of blood T cells in healthy people across ages. Whole-study context: About one barcoded beta molecule per two T cells was the capture yield of template switching.

A J-beta primer mix and a sample-barcoded 5' primer were used in a second PCR of about 6 to 12 cycles. TCRdb reanalysed the 5' RACE reads using MiXCR and keeps one entry per CDR3 protein. This sample has about 840,000 distinct CDR3 sequences; about 27% occur once, and the top ten carry roughly 10%. This clonotype was picked up a small number of times. Its antigen is unidentified. CDR3 length equals 14 residues. V was cut by 6 bases and J by 2 bases, with 13 bases left in between. Study-level findings and limits: Diversity estimates from one million T cells were considered underestimates. Higher diversity, along with more naive CD4+ cells, distinguished long-lived donors from aged donors.

The sample was also linked to a second study, of T cells of mothers and their children.

V gene TRBV12-3 or TRBV12-4 combines with J gene TRBJ1-2, with D unclear. The clonotype comes from a woman in her 40s in good health. Sequencing was done on a sample of blood. The DNA of the CDR3 is TGTGCCAGCAGCCAAATCTTGGAGAACTATGGCTACACCTTC. Protein product: CASSQILENYGYTF.